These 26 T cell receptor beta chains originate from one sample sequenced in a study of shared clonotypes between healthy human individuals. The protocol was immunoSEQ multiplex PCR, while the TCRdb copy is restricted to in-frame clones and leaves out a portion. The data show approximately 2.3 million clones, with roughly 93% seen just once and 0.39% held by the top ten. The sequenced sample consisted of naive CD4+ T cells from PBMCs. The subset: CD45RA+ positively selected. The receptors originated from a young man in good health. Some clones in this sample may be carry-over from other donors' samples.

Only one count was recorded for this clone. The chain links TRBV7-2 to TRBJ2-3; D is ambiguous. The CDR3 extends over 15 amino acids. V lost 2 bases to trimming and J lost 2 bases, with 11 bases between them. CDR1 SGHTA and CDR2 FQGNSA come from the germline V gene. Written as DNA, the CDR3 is TGTGCCAGCAGCTTATTACCGTCTTCCACAGATACGCAGTATTTT. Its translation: CASSLLPSSTDTQYF.

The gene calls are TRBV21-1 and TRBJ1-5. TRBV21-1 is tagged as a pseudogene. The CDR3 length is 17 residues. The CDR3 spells CASSKTTGPPAHQPQHF. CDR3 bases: TGTGCCAGCAGCAAGACTACCGGGCCCCCAGCCCATCAGCCCCAGCATTTT.

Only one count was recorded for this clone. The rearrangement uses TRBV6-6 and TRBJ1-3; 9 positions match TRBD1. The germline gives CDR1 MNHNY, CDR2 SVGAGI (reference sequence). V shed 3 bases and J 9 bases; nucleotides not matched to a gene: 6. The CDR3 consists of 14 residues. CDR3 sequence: CASSYWDRDSTIYF. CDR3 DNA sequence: TGTGCCAGCAGTTATTGGGACAGGGATAGCACCATATATTTT.

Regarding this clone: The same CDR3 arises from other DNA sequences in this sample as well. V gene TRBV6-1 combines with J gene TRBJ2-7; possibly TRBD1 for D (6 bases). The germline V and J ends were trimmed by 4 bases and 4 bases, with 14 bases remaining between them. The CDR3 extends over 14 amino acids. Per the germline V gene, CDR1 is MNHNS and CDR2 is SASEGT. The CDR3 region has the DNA TGTGCCAGCAGTGGAACAGGGAAAGCATACGAGCAGTACTTC. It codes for CASSGTGKAYEQYF.

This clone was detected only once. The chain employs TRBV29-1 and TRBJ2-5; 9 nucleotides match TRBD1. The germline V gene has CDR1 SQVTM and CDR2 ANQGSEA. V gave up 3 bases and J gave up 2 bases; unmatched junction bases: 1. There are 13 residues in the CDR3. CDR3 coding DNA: TGCAGCGTTGAGGACAGGGGACAAGAGACCCAGTACTTC. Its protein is CSVEDRGQETQYF.

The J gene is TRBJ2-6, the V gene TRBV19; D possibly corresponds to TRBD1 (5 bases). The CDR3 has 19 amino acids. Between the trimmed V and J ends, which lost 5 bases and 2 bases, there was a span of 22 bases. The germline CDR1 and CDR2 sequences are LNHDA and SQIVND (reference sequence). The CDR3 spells CASSAQVVIGLAGANVLTF. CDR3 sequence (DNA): TGTGCCAGTAGTGCACAGGTAGTGATAGGTCTAGCTGGGGCCAACGTCCTGACTTTC. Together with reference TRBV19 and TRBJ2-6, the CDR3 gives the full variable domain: DGGITQSPKYLFRKEGQNVTLSCEQNLNHDAMYWYRQDPGQGLRLIYYSQIVNDFQKGDIAEGYSVSREKKESFPLTVTSAQKNPTAFYLCASSAQVVIGLAGANVLTFGAGSRLTVL.

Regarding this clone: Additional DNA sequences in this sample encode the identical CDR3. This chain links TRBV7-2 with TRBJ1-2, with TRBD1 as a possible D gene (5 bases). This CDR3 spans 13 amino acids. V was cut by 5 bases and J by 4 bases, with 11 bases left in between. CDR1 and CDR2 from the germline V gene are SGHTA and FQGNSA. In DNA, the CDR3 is TGTGCCAGCAGCCCCCCTGGGGGCTATGGCTACACCTTC. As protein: CASSPPGGYGYTF.

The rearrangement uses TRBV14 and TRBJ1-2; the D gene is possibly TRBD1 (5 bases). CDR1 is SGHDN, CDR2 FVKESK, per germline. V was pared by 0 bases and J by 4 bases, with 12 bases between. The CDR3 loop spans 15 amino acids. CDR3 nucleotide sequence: TGTGCCAGCAGCCAAGAATCGAGGGACCCCTATGGCTACACCTTC. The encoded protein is CASSQESRDPYGYTF. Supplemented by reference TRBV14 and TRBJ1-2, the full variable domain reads EAGVTQFPSHSVIEKGQTVTLRCDPISGHDNLYWYRRVMGKEIKFLLHFVKESKQDESGMPNNRFLAERTGGTYSTLKVQPAELEDSGVYFCASSQESRDPYGYTFGSGTRLTVV.

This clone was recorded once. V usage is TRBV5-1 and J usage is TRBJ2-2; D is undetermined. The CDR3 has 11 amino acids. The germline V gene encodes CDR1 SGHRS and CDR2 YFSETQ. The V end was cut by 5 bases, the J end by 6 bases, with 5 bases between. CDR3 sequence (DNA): TGCGCCAGCAGGGATCCCGGGGAGCTGTTTTTT. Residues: CASRDPGELFF.

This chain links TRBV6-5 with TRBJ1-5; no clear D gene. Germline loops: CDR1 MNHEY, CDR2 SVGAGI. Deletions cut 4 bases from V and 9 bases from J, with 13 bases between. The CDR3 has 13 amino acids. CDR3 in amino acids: CASSFRFSGPQHF. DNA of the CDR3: TGTGCCAGCAGTTTCCGATTCTCAGGGCCCCAGCATTTT.

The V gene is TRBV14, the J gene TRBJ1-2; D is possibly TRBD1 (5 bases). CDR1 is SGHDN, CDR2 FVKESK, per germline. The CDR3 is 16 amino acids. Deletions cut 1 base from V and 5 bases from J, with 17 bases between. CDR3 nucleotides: TGTGCCAGCAGCCAAGTATCTGCAGGGTCCTTTTATGGCTACACCTTC. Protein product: CASSQVSAGSFYGYTF.

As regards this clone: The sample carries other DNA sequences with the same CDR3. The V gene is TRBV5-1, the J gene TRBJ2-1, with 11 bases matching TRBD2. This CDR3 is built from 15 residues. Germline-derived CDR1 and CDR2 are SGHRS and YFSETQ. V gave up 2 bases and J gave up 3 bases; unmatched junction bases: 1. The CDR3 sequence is CASSLTSGSYNEQFF. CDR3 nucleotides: TGCGCCAGCAGCTTAACTAGCGGGAGCTACAATGAGCAGTTCTTC.

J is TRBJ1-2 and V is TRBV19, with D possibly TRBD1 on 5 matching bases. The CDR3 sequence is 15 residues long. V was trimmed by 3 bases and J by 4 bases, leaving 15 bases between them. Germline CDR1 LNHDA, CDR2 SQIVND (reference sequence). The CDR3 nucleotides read TGTGCCAGTAGTATCGGTGGCAGGGAGGTCTATGGCTACACCTTC. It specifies CASSIGGREVYGYTF.

The CDR3 sequence: CATSRDQGYSYEQYF. The CDR3 region has the DNA TGTGCCACCAGCAGAGATCAAGGGTACTCCTACGAGCAGTACTTC. V gene TRBV15 combines with J gene TRBJ2-7; D unclear. The CDR3 extends over 15 amino acids. CDR1 and CDR2 from the germline V gene are LNHNV and YYDKDF (reference sequence). The V gene lost 0 bases and the J gene lost 0 bases, with 9 bases spanning the gap. The full variable domain, with the rest looked up from reference TRBV15 and TRBJ2-7, is DAMVIQNPRYQVTQFGKPVTLSCSQTLNHNVMYWYQQKSSQAPKLLFHYYDKDFNNEADTPDNFQSRRPNTSFCFLDIRSPGLGDTAMYLCATSRDQGYSYEQYFGPGTRLTVT.

In DNA, the CDR3 is TGCGCCAGCAGCTTATTGACAGTACAAGAGACCCAGTACTTC. This translates into CASSLLTVQETQYF. V usage is TRBV5-1 and J usage is TRBJ2-5; D is possibly TRBD1 (5 bases). Germline values: CDR1 SGHRS, CDR2 YFSETQ. Trimming pared 2 bases from V and 2 bases from J, leaving 10 bases between. This CDR3 has 14 amino acids.

The CDR3 here is CASIKEGWLAGELFF. CDR3 DNA: TGTGCCAGCATTAAGGAGGGGTGGTTGGCCGGGGAGCTGTTTTTT. The rearrangement uses TRBV28 and TRBJ2-2, with D maybe TRBD2 (6 bases). V was shortened by 7 bases and J by 6 bases, with 18 bases between the two germline ends. The CDR3 extends over 15 amino acids. Germline V lookup: CDR1 MDHEN, CDR2 SYDVKM.

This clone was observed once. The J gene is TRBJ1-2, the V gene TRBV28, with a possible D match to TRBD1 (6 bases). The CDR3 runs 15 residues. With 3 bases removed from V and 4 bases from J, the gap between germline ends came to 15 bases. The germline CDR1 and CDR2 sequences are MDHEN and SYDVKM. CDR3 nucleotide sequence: TGTGCCAGCAGTTTCTGGGGGGGGCTTACCTATGGCTACACCTTC. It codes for CASSFWGGLTYGYTF.

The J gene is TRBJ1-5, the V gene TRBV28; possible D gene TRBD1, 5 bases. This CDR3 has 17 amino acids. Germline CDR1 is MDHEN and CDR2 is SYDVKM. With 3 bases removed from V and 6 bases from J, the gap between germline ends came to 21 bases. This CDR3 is CASSFSQSGPRGQPQHF. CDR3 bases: TGTGCCAGCAGTTTTAGTCAAAGTGGGCCGAGGGGTCAGCCCCAGCATTTT.

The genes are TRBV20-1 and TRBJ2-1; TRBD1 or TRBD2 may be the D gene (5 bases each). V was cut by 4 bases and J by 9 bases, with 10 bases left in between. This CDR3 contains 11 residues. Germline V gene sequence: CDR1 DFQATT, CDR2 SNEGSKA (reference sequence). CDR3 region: CSATEGREQFF. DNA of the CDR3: TGCAGTGCTACAGAGGGGCGTGAGCAGTTCTTC.

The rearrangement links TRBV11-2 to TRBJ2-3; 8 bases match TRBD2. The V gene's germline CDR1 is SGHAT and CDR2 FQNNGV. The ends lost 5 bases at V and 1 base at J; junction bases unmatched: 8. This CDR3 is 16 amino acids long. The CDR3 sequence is CASSTKRERGTDTQYF. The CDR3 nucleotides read TGTGCCAGCAGCACTAAGCGGGAGAGGGGCACAGATACGCAGTATTTT. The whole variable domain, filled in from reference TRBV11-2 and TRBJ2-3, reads EAGVAQSPRYKIIEKRQSVAFWCNPISGHATLYWYQQILGQGPKLLIQFQNNGVVDDSQLPKDRFSAERLKGVDSTLKIQPAKLEDSAVYLCASSTKRERGTDTQYFGPGTRLTVL.

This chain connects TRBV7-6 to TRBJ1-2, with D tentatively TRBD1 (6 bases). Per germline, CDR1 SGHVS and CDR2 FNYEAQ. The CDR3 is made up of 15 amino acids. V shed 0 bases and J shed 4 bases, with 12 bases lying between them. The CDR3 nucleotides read TGTGCCAGCAGCTTAGCTTCGGGGGGCGTCTATGGCTACACCTTC. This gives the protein CASSLASGGVYGYTF.

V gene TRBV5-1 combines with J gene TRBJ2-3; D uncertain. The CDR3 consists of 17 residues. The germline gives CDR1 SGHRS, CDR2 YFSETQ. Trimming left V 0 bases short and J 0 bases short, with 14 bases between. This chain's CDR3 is CASSLAVGPISTDTQYF. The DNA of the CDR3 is TGCGCCAGCAGCTTGGCCGTGGGCCCCATTAGCACAGATACGCAGTATTTT. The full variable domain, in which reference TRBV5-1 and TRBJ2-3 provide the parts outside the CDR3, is KAGVTQTPRYLIKTRGQQVTLSCSPISGHRSVSWYQQTPGQGLQFLFEYFSETQRNKGNFPGRFSGRQFSNSRSEMNVSTLELGDSALYLCASSLAVGPISTDTQYFGPGTRLTVL.

The CDR3 bases are TGTGCCAGCAGCGCGGGACAGGGAATTACTGAAGCTTTCTTT. This codes for CASSAGQGITEAFF. The chain is built from TRBV7-8 and TRBJ1-1, with TRBD1 matching over 9 bases. V was pared by 5 bases and J by 5 bases, with 6 bases of the junction left unmatched. Germline V lookup: CDR1 SGHVS, CDR2 FQNEAQ. The CDR3 totals 14 residues.

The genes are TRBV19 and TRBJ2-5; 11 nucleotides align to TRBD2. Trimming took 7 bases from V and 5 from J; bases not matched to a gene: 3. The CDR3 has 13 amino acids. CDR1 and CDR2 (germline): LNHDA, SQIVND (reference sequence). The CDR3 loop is CASTRTSGETQYF. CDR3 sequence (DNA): TGTGCCAGTACCAGGACTAGCGGGGAGACCCAGTACTTC.

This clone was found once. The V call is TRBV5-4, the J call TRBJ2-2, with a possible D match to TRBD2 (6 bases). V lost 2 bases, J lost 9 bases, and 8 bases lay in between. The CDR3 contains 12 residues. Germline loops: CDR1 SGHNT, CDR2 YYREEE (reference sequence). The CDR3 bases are TGTGCCAGCAGCTTTGGGGGGTGGGAGCTGTTTTTT. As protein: CASSFGGWELFF.

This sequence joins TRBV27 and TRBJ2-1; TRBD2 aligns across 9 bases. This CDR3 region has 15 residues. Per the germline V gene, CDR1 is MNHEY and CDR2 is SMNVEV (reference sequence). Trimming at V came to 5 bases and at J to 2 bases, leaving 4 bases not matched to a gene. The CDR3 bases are TGTGCCAGCAGTCAGGCGGGAGGGCCCTACAATGAGCAGTTCTTC. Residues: CASSQAGGPYNEQFF.